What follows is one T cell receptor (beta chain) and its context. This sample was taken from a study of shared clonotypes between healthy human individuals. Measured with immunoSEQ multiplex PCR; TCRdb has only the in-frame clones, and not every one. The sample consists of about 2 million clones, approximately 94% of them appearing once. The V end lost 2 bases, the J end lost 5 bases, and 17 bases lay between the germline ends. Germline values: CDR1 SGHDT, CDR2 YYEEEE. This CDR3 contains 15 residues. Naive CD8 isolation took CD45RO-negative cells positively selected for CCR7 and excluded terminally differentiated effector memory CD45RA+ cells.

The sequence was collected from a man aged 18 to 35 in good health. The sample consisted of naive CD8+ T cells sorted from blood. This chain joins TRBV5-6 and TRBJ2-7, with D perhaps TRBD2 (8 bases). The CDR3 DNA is TGTGCCAGCAGCTTAAGATTTAGCGGGACAGACGAGCAGTACTTC. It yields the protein CASSLRFSGTDEQYF.